The 10 T cell receptor beta chains presented below share a single source sample, sequenced in a study of cytomegalovirus exposure and HLA in healthy donors. Repertoires were generated with immunoSEQ multiplex PCR, while TCRdb's copy carries only in-frame clones and drops some. The sample contains roughly 90,000 clones, around 84% of which appear only once. What was sequenced was PBMCs. Source of these receptors: a man younger than 35 in good health and CMV-seropositive.

This chain joins TRBV27 and TRBJ2-1; 8 positions agree with TRBD1. Germline trimming cut 1 base from V and 7 bases from J; bases unmatched to any gene: 12. The CDR3 totals 17 residues. CDR1 and CDR2 from the germline V gene are MNHEY and SMNVEV (reference sequence). DNA for the CDR3: TGTGCCAGCAGTTTATGTGGGACAGGAGGCATGTATAATGAGCAGTTCTTC. It yields the protein CASSLCGTGGMYNEQFF.

This clone is a singleton in its sample. The gene calls are TRBV27 and TRBJ1-1, with D perhaps TRBD1 (5 bases). The V and J ends lost 2 bases and 1 base respectively, with 11 bases between them. Per germline, CDR1 MNHEY and CDR2 SMNVEV (reference sequence). The CDR3 sequence is 15 residues long. The CDR3 nucleotides read TGTGCCAGCAGTTTAAGGGGTATTTGGAACACTGAAGCTTTCTTT. Its protein product is CASSLRGIWNTEAFF.

The count of this clone is one. The chain has TRBV7-2 and TRBJ1-5; TRBD1 is a possible D gene (6 bases). Trimming left V 6 bases short and J 4 bases short, with 19 bases between. CDR3 length equals 16 residues. Germline V gene lookup returns CDR1 SGHTA and CDR2 FQGNSA. CDR3 in DNA: TGTGCCAGCAGACCACTTGGGTCAGGGGAGAATCAGCCCCAGCATTTT. It codes for CASRPLGSGENQPQHF. The full variable domain, with the rest looked up from reference TRBV7-2 and TRBJ1-5, is GAGVSQSPSNKVTEKGKDVELRCDPISGHTALYWYRQSLGQGLEFLIYFQGNSAPDKSGLPSDRFSAERTGGSVSTLTIQRTQQEDSAVYLCASRPLGSGENQPQHFGDGTRLSIL.

The chain is built from TRBV11-2 and TRBJ2-7; D possibly corresponds to TRBD2 (6 bases). Trimming stripped 4 bases from V and 6 bases from J, with 19 bases between. There are 15 residues in the CDR3. Germline lookup yields CDR1 SGHAT and CDR2 FQNNGV. The CDR3 here is CASSSTGTVSFEQYF. The CDR3 nucleotides read TGTGCCAGCAGCTCAACCGGGACTGTGAGTTTCGAGCAGTACTTC.

The rearrangement links TRBV19 to TRBJ2-4, with a weak D call TRBD2 (5 bases). CDR3 length: 15 amino acids. The ends were cut back, 6 bases at V and 1 base at J, with 13 bases in the middle. CDR1 is LNHDA and CDR2 is SQIVND in the germline V gene (reference sequence). The CDR3 coding sequence is TGTGCCAGTAGCATCCTATCGGGGGCCAAAAACATTCAGTACTTC. This translates into CASSILSGAKNIQYF.

This clone was seen many times. The chain has TRBV2 and TRBJ1-4; 7 bases are a match to TRBD1. The CDR3 spans 15 residues. CDR1 is SNHLY and CDR2 is FYNNEI in the germline V gene. The DNA of the CDR3 is TGTGCAGAAGGATTAGAGGGGGCATCTAATGAAAAACTGTTTTTT. Translation: CAEGLEGASNEKLFF.

The chain employs TRBV28 and TRBJ2-6; 8 bases fit TRBD1. Losses at the gene ends were 5 bases for V and 2 bases for J; bases not matched to a gene: 5. Germline loops: CDR1 MDHEN, CDR2 SYDVKM. The length of the CDR3 is 16 residues. The CDR3 loop reads CASSTETGAGANVLTF. As DNA, the CDR3 is TGTGCCAGCAGTACAGAGACAGGGGCTGGGGCCAACGTCCTGACTTTC.

The rearrangement joins TRBV18 to TRBJ1-5; D unresolved. V lost 6 bases, J lost 0 bases, and 21 bases lay in between. This CDR3 is built from 18 residues. Germline V gene sequence: CDR1 KGHSH, CDR2 LQKENI. The CDR3 here is CASSLLSTASDSNQPQHF. The CDR3 region has the DNA TGTGCCAGCTCTCTCCTGAGTACAGCCTCCGATAGCAATCAGCCCCAGCATTTT. The variable domain in full, with the rest retrieved from reference TRBV18 and TRBJ1-5, is NAGVMQNPRHLVRRRGQEARLRCSPMKGHSHVYWYRQLPEEGLKFMVYLQKENIIDESGMPKERFSAEFPKEGPSILRIQQVVRGDSAAYFCASSLLSTASDSNQPQHFGDGTRLSIL.

This clone has only a few counts. In nucleotides, the CDR3 is TGTGCCAGCAGTGACACCTACAATCAGCCCCAGCATTTT. Its translation: CASSDTYNQPQHF. The rearrangement links TRBV2 to TRBJ1-5; D call uncertain. CDR3 length: 13 amino acids. The V end lost 3 bases, the J end lost 3 bases, and 6 bases lay between the germline ends. CDR1 and CDR2 (germline): SNHLY, FYNNEI.

This chain connects TRBV2 to TRBJ2-3; 7 positions agree with TRBD2. Germline CDR1 SNHLY, CDR2 FYNNEI. This CDR3 has 14 amino acids. The V segment lost 7 bases and the J segment 0 bases; nucleotides outside the gene matches: 4. The CDR3 bases are TGTGCCAGCAAATCTAGCGGAAGCACAGATACGCAGTATTTT. Translation: CASKSSGSTDTQYF.